This is a list of T cell receptor beta chains from one sample in a study of identical twins. One entry per CDR3 protein, called by TCRdb with MiXCR from the 5' RACE reads. The repertoire consists of 300,000 to 350,000 distinct CDR3 sequences, with approximately 13% occurring once and the leading ten covering approximately 7.9%. The same sample was also used in a study of yellow fever vaccine responses in identical twins.

Sequenced sample: CD8+ T cells sorted from blood. The receptors originated from a woman aged 18-29 years in good health. CDR3s include the opening cysteine and the closing phenylalanine or tryptophan. D genes are given only for firm matches. The listing skips clone size in some rows; elsewhere it reads once, few, many or a size class.

NA	many	TRBJ2-7	TRBV20-1	CSARGSGTVIYEQYF	TGCAGTGCTAGGGGATCCGGGACGGTTATCTACGAGCAGTACTTC
NA	many	TRBJ2-1	TRBV15	CATSRELNNEQFF	TGTGCCACCAGCAGAGAACTAAACAATGAGCAGTTCTTC
NA	few	TRBJ2-5	TRBV12-3/TRBV12-4	CASSLGPVEGPETQYF	TGTGCCAGCAGTTTAGGGCCGGTAGAGGGTCCCGAGACCCAGTACTTC
NA	NA	TRBJ2-7	TRBV29-1	CSVVPPTGPHYEQYF	TGCAGCGTTGTACCTCCCACCGGGCCCCACTACGAGCAGTACTTC
NA	few	TRBJ2-5	TRBV2	CASKGRAPQETQYF	TGTGCCAGCAAGGGCAGAGCACCACAAGAGACCCAGTACTTC
NA	many	TRBJ1-1	TRBV25-1	CASSVQPNTEAFF	TGTGCCAGCAGTGTACAGCCGAACACTGAAGCTTTCTTT
NA	NA	TRBJ2-5	TRBV3-1	CASSQENRGETQYF	TGTGCCAGCAGCCAAGAGAATAGGGGGGAGACCCAGTACTTC
NA	NA	TRBJ2-1	TRBV4-1	CASSQYGATNNEQFF	TGCGCCAGCAGCCAGTACGGGGCAACGAACAATGAGCAGTTCTTC
NA	NA	TRBJ2-1	TRBV29-1	CSVVVSGSYNEQFF	TGCAGCGTTGTGGTGTCAGGTTCCTACAATGAGCAGTTCTTC
NA	few	TRBJ2-1	TRBV6-1	CASSDRRGGNNEQFF	TGTGCCAGCAGTGATAGGAGGGGAGGCAACAATGAGCAGTTCTTC
NA	NA	TRBJ2-2	TRBV12-3/TRBV12-4	CASSGGAGNTGELFF	TGTGCCAGCAGTGGGGGAGCGGGTAACACCGGGGAGCTGTTTTTT
NA	NA	TRBJ1-5	TRBV4-2	CASSHPDSPDQPQHF	TGTGCCAGCAGCCACCCCGACAGTCCCGATCAGCCCCAGCATTTT
TRBD1	NA	TRBJ1-1	TRBV20-1	CSARKFGTANTEAFF	TGCAGTGCTAGAAAGTTTGGGACAGCGAACACTGAAGCTTTCTTT
NA	few	TRBJ1-2	TRBV7-9	CASSQTNNYGYTF	TGTGCCAGCAGCCAGACAAACAACTATGGCTACACCTTC
NA	many	TRBJ2-3	TRBV3-1	CASRHNTQGDTQYF	TGTGCCAGCAGGCATAACACCCAGGGAGATACGCAGTATTTT
NA	NA	TRBJ2-7	TRBV4-2	CASSQEYLHSYEQYF	TGTGCCAGCAGCCAAGAGTATCTACACTCCTACGAGCAGTACTTC
NA	many	TRBJ2-1	TRBV7-8	CASSQGTYNEQFF	TGTGCCAGCAGCCAAGGGACTTACAATGAGCAGTTCTTC
TRBD2	few	TRBJ2-1	TRBV4-1	CASSQWSSGGNSYNEQFF	TGCGCCAGCAGCCAGTGGTCTAGCGGGGGAAACTCCTACAATGAGCAGTTCTTC
TRBD1	few	TRBJ2-7	TRBV5-6	CASSGATGGAGLDYEQYF	TGTGCCAGCAGCGGGGCGACAGGGGGCGCGGGACTGGACTACGAGCAGTACTTC
NA	NA	TRBJ1-2	TRBV14	CASSQVKNYGYTF	TGTGCCAGCAGCCAAGTAAAGAACTATGGCTACACCTTC
NA	many	TRBJ1-5	TRBV27	CASRYGGQSNQPQHF	TGTGCCAGCAGATATGGGGGACAAAGCAATCAGCCCCAGCATTTT
TRBD2	few	TRBJ2-7	TRBV12-5	CASGPQSGILGEQYF	TGTGCTAGTGGCCCCCAGAGCGGGATATTGGGAGAGCAGTACTTC
NA	NA	TRBJ2-5	TRBV20-1	CSATTHKFGETQYF	TGCAGTGCTACTACTCACAAATTTGGGGAGACCCAGTACTTC
NA	many	TRBJ1-2	TRBV5-1	CASSQANYGYTF	TGCGCCAGCAGTCAGGCTAACTATGGCTACACCTTC
NA	few	TRBJ2-1	TRBV25-1	CASSSREVNNEQFF	TGTGCCAGCAGTTCCCGGGAAGTAAACAATGAGCAGTTCTTC
NA	few	TRBJ1-1	TRBV6-1	CASSPGTTVPEAFF	TGTGCCAGCAGCCCCGGGACCACGGTTCCTGAAGCTTTCTTT
TRBD1	few	TRBJ2-7	TRBV7-9	CASNQYPRDRGSYEQYF	TGTGCCAGCAACCAATATCCCCGGGACAGGGGGTCCTACGAGCAGTACTTC
NA	few	TRBJ2-1	TRBV29-1	CSVLTNDWGGGQFF	TGCAGCGTCCTAACCAACGACTGGGGGGGCGGGCAGTTCTTC
TRBD2	NA	TRBJ2-5	TRBV7-9	CASSPPTGGRETQYF	TGTGCCAGCAGCCCGCCGACGGGAGGGAGGGAGACCCAGTACTTC
NA	few	TRBJ1-1	TRBV21-1	CASSKDCSEAFF	TGTGCCAGCAGCAAAGACTGTTCTGAAGCTTTCTTT
NA	NA	TRBJ1-5	TRBV6-1	CASSPFPKTDSNQPQHF	TGTGCCAGCAGTCCCTTTCCGAAGACGGATAGCAATCAGCCCCAGCATTTT
TRBD1	few	TRBJ2-1	TRBV6-1	CASSEVGRYGQGPEEFF	TGTGCCAGCAGTGAAGTAGGACGATACGGACAGGGTCCCGAGGAGTTCTTC
NA	few	TRBJ2-1	TRBV6-2/TRBV6-3	CASSELRVEQFF	TGTGCCAGCTCGGAACTCCGGGTTGAGCAGTTCTTC
NA	many	TRBJ2-1	TRBV11-1	CASSLASSEQFF	TGTGCCAGCAGCTTAGCTTCTTCGGAGCAGTTCTTC
NA	few	TRBJ1-2	TRBV20-1	CSANAGAEGYTF	TGCAGTGCTAATGCCGGGGCGGAGGGCTACACCTTC
TRBD1	NA	TRBJ1-2	TRBV27	CASSSGQGSYNGYTF	TGTGCCAGCAGTTCGGGACAGGGGAGCTATAATGGCTACACCTTC
NA	few	TRBJ1-1	TRBV4-1	CASSQRTSVPEAFF	TGCGCCAGCAGCCAACGTACGTCGGTCCCTGAAGCTTTCTTT
NA	NA	TRBJ2-1	TRBV4-1	CASTDTSYNEQFF	TGCGCCAGCACCGACACATCCTACAATGAGCAGTTCTTC
TRBD1	NA	TRBJ2-7	TRBV6-1	CASSQGQIPYEQYF	TGTGCCAGCAGCCAGGGACAGATTCCCTACGAGCAGTACTTC
NA	NA	TRBJ2-3	TRBV27	CASSLTDRPSDTQYF	TGTGCCAGCAGTTTAACCGACAGGCCTTCGGATACGCAGTATTTT
NA	few	TRBJ2-7	TRBV7-9	CASSFSTNLILHYEQYF	TGTGCCAGCAGCTTTTCCACTAATTTGATCCTCCACTACGAGCAGTACTTC
TRBD2	few	TRBJ2-1	TRBV11-1	CASSLYPLSRGYNEQFF	TGTGCCAGCAGCTTATATCCCCTATCGCGGGGGTACAATGAGCAGTTCTTC